The clone carrying this T cell receptor (beta chain) was detected a few times. Its specificity is not known. This sample is part of a study of spatial heterogeneity in lung cancer. Overall study context: The study observed each unique TCR and UMI combination more than ten times on average in raw reads.

TCR cDNA molecules were tagged individually, and each one carried a unique molecular identifier. One entry per CDR3 protein results from TCRdb running MiXCR on the 5' RACE reads. The data show roughly 100,000 distinct CDR3 sequences, with under 9% seen just once and around 7% held by the top ten. CDR3 length equals 14 residues. V was clipped by 8 bases and J by 0 bases; unmatched bases: 5. CDR1 and CDR2 (germline): MDHEN, SYDVKM. Study observations and caveats: Expanded tumor TCRs that were ubiquitous appeared in blood more at resection than follow-up.

Time point reported: sample taken at primary tumor resection. Whole RNA, which was extracted from tumor, nontumor lung tissue or frozen PBMC, was sequenced without any cell sorting. Material: PBMCs, obtained at surgery. The sequence derives from a male donor with early-stage non-small cell lung cancer. This sequence joins TRBV28 and TRBJ2-7; 9 bases fit TRBD1. CDR3 amino acids: CASYTGGSSYEQYF. The CDR3 DNA is TGTGCCAGCTATACAGGGGGCAGCTCCTACGAGCAGTACTTC.